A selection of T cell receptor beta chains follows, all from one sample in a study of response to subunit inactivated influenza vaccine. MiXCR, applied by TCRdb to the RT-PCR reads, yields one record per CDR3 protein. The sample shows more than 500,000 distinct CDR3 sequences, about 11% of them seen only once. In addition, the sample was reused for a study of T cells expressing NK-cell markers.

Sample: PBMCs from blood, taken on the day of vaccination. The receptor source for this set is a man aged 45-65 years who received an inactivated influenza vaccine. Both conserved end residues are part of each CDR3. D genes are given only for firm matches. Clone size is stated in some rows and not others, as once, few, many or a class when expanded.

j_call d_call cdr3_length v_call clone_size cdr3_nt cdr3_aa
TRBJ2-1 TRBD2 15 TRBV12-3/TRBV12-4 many TGCGCCAGCAGCTTGGGATCGGGGGGTTACAATGAGCAGTTCTTC CASSLGSGGYNEQFF
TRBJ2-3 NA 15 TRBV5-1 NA TGCGCCAGCGCCTTCCAGGGCGGGGGCACAGATACGCAGTATTTT CASAFQGGGTDTQYF
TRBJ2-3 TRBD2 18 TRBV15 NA TGTGCCACCAGCAGGGGTTTGGGGGGGTATTACGGCACAGATACGCAGTATTTT CATSRGLGGYYGTDTQYF
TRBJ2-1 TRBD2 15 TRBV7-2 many TGTGCCAGCAGCCGAACCGGGACTAGCGGTAATGAGCAGTTCTTC CASSRTGTSGNEQFF
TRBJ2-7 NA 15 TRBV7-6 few TGTGCCAGCAGCTTAGCCGGGACGCATTCCTACGAGCAGTACTTC CASSLAGTHSYEQYF
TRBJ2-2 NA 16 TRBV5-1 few TGCGCCAGCAGCTTAGAACCAGGGTCGAACACCGGGGAGCTGTTTTTT CASSLEPGSNTGELFF
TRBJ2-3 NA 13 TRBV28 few TGTGCCAGCCTGTGGCCAGGCACAGATACGCAGTATTTT CASLWPGTDTQYF
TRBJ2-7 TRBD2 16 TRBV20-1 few TGCAGTGCTAGGGGCACAGCGGGAGGGAGTCTTTACGAGCAGTACTTC CSARGTAGGSLYEQYF
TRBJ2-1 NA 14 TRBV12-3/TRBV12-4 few TGTGCCAGTGGCGGCCCTAATTCCTACAATGAGCAGTTCTTC CASGGPNSYNEQFF
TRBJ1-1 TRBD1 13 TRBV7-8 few TGTGCCAGCAGCCTCAGGGGGCCCACTGAAGCTTTCTTT CASSLRGPTEAFF
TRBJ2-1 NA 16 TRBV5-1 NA TGCGCCAGCAGCTTGGATCCAGCGGCATCCTACAATGAGCAGTTCTTC CASSLDPAASYNEQFF
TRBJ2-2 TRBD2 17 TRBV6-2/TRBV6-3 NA TGTGCCAGCAGTCATGAAAGACTAGCGGGAAACACCGGGGAGCTGTTTTTT CASSHERLAGNTGELFF
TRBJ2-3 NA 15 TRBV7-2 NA TGTGCCAGCAGCCTCTTTTGGAAAGCCACAGATACGCAGTATTTT CASSLFWKATDTQYF
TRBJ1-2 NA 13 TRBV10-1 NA TGCGCCAGCAGTCTGAACAGGGTCTATGGCTACACCTTC CASSLNRVYGYTF
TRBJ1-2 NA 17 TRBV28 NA TGTGCCAGCAGTTTTACCGAGGATTGGGTGGAGAAGGATGGCTACACCTTC CASSFTEDWVEKDGYTF
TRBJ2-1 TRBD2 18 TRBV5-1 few TGCGCCAGCAGCCACGAACTAGCGGGAGGGCTGGGGAACAATGAGCAGTTCTTC CASSHELAGGLGNNEQFF
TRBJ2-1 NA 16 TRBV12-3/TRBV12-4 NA TGTGCCAGCAGTTTTTACGGGGGTAGCTCCTACAATGAGCAGTTCTTC CASSFYGGSSYNEQFF
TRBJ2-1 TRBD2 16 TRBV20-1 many TGCAGTGCTAGAGATCGGACTAGCGGGAGTTGGGGTGAGCAGTTCTTC CSARDRTSGSWGEQFF
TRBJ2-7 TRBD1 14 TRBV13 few TGTGCCAGCAGTTTAGGGGACAGGGACTCGTCGCAGTACTTC CASSLGDRDSSQYF
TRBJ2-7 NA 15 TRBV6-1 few TGTGCCAGCAGTGAAGGACATTGGGGGTCCTACGAGCAGTACTTC CASSEGHWGSYEQYF
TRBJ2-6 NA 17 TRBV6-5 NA TGTGCCAGCAGTTACCAGGGGGGAGGGACTGGGGCCAACGTCCTGACTTTC CASSYQGGGTGANVLTF
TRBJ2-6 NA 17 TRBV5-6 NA TGTGCCAGCAGCTGGGGACCGACCAGCTCTGGGGCCAACGTCCTGACTTTC CASSWGPTSSGANVLTF
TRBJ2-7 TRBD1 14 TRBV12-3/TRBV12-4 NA TGTGCCAGCAGACAGGGGGCCGCAACCTACGAGCAGTACTTC CASRQGAATYEQYF
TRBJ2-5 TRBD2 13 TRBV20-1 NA TGCAGTGCGGGACTAGCGGGGTTGGAGACCCAGTACTTC CSAGLAGLETQYF
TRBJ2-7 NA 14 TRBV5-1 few TGCGCCAGCAGCTTGGACAGGAGAGGGTACGAGCAGTACTTC CASSLDRRGYEQYF
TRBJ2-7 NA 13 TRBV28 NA TGTGCCAGCAGGTCCTATCTAACCTACGAGCAGTACTTT CASRSYLTYEQYF
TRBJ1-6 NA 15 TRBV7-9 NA TGTGCCAGCAGCCAAATTACAGAGGTTAATTCACCCCTCCACTTT CASSQITEVNSPLHF
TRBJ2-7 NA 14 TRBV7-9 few TGTGCCAGCAGCTTGGGAGGGACAGACTACGAGCAGTACTTC CASSLGGTDYEQYF
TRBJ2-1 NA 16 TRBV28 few TGTGCCAGCTCCCTAAGGGGAGAGACCTCCTACAATGAGCAGTTCTTC CASSLRGETSYNEQFF
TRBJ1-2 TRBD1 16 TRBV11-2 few TGTGCCAGCAGTCTAATCAATGGACAGGGGGACTATGGCTACACCTTC CASSLINGQGDYGYTF